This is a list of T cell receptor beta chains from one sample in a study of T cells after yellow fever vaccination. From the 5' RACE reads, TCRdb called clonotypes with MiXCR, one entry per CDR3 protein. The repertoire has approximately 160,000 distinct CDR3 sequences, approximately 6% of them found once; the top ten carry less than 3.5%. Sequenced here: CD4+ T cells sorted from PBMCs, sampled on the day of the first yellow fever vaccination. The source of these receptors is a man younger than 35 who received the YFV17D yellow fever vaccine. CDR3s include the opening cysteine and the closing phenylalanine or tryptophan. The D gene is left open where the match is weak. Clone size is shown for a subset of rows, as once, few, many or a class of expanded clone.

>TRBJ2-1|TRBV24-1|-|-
CATRLDDYNEQFF
TGTGCCACCCGGCTAGACGACTACAATGAGCAGTTCTTC
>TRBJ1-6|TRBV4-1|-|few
CASSRPTRIDSPLHF
TGCGCCAGCAGCCGCCCGACTCGGATAGATTCACCCCTCCACTTT
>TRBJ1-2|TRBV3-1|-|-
CACSQDRYPWQGGFYGYTF
TGTGCCTGCAGCCAAGATCGATACCCTTGGCAGGGCGGGTTCTATGGCTACACCTTC
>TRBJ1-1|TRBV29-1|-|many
CSVEPGRGDEAFF
TGCAGCGTTGAACCGGGACGGGGGGATGAAGCTTTCTTT
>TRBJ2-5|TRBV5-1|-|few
CASSPTGTTQETQYF
TGCGCCAGCAGCCCCACCGGGACAACCCAAGAGACCCAGTACTTC
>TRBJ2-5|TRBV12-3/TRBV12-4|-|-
CASSPGGNQETQYF
TGTGCCAGCAGTCCCGGCGGCAACCAAGAGACCCAGTACTTC
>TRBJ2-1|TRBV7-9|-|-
CASSLRLGGAYNEQFF
TGTGCCAGCAGCCTTCGACTTGGGGGCGCTTACAATGAGCAGTTCTTC
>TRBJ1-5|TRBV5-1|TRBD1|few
CASSPDRGGPQHF
TGCGCCAGCAGTCCCGACAGGGGAGGCCCCCAGCATTTT
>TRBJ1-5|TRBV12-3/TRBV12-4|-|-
CASSLDRGGWHQPQHF
TGTGCCAGCAGTCTGGATCGGGGAGGGTGGCATCAGCCCCAGCATTTT
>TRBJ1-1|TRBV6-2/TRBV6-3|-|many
CASSETGFHEAFF
TGTGCCAGCAGTGAGACAGGTTTTCATGAAGCTTTCTTT
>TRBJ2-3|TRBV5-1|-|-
CASSLEVASSTDTQYF
TGCGCCAGCAGCTTGGAGGTAGCCAGTAGCACAGATACGCAGTATTTT
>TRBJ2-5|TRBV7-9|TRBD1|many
CASSPGQGHQETQYF
TGTGCCAGCAGCCCGGGACAGGGGCACCAAGAGACCCAGTACTTC
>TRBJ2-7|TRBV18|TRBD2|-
CASSPGTSDSYEQYF
TGTGCCAGCTCACCGGGGACTAGCGATTCCTACGAGCAGTACTTC
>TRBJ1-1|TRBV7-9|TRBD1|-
CASSLTGAGAEAFF
TGTGCCAGCAGCTTGACAGGGGCGGGGGCTGAAGCTTTCTTT
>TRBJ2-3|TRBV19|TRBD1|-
CASSATGTGGYTQYF
TGTGCCAGTAGTGCCACAGGGACAGGGGGATATACGCAGTATTTT
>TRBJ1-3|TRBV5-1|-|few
CASSDRTSGNTIYF
TGCGCCAGCTCAGACAGGACCTCTGGAAACACCATATATTTT
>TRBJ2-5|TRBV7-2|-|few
CASSLADRRISQETQYF
TGTGCCAGCAGCTTAGCCGACAGGAGGATAAGCCAAGAGACCCAGTACTTC
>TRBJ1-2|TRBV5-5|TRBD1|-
CASSSGPGTAYTF
TGTGCCAGCAGCTCCGGCCCAGGGACAGCCTACACCTTC
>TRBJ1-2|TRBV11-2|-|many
CASSLVGYGYTF
TGTGCCAGCAGCTTAGTAGGATATGGCTACACCTTC
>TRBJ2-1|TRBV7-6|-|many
CASSFQTGEGEQFF
TGTGCCAGCAGCTTCCAGACAGGGGAGGGTGAGCAGTTCTTC
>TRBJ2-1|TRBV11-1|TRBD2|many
CASSLVAGAYNEQFF
TGTGCCAGCAGCTTAGTAGCGGGGGCGTACAATGAGCAGTTCTTC
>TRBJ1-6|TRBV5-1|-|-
CASSLTENSPLHF
TGCGCCAGCAGCTTGACCGAGAATTCACCCCTCCACTTT
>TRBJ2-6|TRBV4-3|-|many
CASSQDPGPGANVLTF
TGCGCCAGCAGCCAAGATCCGGGCCCTGGGGCCAACGTCCTGACTTTC
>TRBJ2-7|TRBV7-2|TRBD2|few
CARRRGLAAEPLYEQYF
TGTGCCAGAAGAAGGGGACTAGCGGCCGAGCCCCTTTACGAGCAGTACTTC
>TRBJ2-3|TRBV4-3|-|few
CASSGGGVTDTQYF
TGCGCCAGCAGCGGAGGGGGCGTCACAGATACGCAGTATTTT
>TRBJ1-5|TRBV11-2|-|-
CASSFPDQPQHF
TGTGCCAGCAGCTTCCCCGATCAGCCCCAGCATTTT
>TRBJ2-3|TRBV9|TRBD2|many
CASSERGLAEAPTQYF
TGTGCCAGCAGCGAGAGGGGACTAGCGGAAGCCCCTACGCAGTATTTT
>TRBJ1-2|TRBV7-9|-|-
CASSFHRDGYTF
TGTGCCAGCAGCTTCCACAGGGACGGCTACACCTTC
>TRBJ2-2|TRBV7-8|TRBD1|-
CASSRLQGPTGELFF
TGTGCCAGCAGCCGCTTACAGGGGCCCACCGGGGAGCTGTTTTTT
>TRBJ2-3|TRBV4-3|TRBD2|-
CASSQVGTTTDTQYF
TGCGCCAGCAGCCAAGTAGGGACTACCACAGATACGCAGTATTTT
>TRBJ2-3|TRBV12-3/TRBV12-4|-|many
CASRRVQGDTQYF
TGTGCCAGCAGGAGAGTGCAGGGAGATACGCAGTATTTT
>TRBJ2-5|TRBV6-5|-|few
CASSLLPTGQETQYF
TGTGCCAGCAGCCTACTCCCCACAGGTCAAGAGACCCAGTACTTC